This T cell receptor (beta chain) came from a study of blood T cell repertoires in COVID-19. At the level of the study: The study drew acute and convalescent COVID-19 samples from the United States, Italy and Spain. The analysed material was cDNA or gDNA that came from T cells, B-cell-depleted T cells, or PBMCs.

Authors' methods: Scientists estimated how many nucleated cells there were by amplifying reference gene primers. Data came from immunoSEQ multiplex PCR; TCRdb stores just in-frame clones and leaves some out. That table gives V, J and clone size, and the DNA gave D and trimming. The top ten hold 4% of the sample, which has roughly 260,000 clones, around 89% seen once. The germline V gene has CDR1 WSHSY and CDR2 SAAADI. The CDR3 sequence is 15 residues long. Trimming took off 3 bases at V and 4 bases at J, with 14 bases between the two ends. The rearrangement uses TRBV10-2 and TRBJ2-3, with a possible D match to TRBD2 (6 bases). The sequencing sample was made of peripheral blood. This receptor was taken from a man between 60 and 75 years old who had recovered from COVID-19. The CDR3 loop reads CASSEGLGGPDTQYF. CDR3 DNA: TGCGCCAGCAGTGAAGGGCTCGGAGGGCCAGATACGCAGTATTTT.